The 17 T cell receptor beta chains given below trace back to one sample, sequenced in a study of T-cell reconstitution after alpha-beta-depleted transplantation in children. Preparation of the TCRbeta library used unique molecular identifiers. TCRdb independently ran MiXCR on the PCR reads; one entry per CDR3 protein. The sample contains hundreds of thousands of distinct CDR3 sequences, 23% of which appear only once. The specimen comprised PBMCs, mostly from graft donor cells, sampled 360 days after TCRalphabeta/CD19-depleted stem cell transplant. The receptors originated from a boy younger than two who had a stem cell transplant for acute myeloid leukemia, so the T cells may come from the graft donor.

This clonotype was recorded many times. The chain employs TRBV20-1 and TRBJ2-3; TRBD1 is a possible D gene (5 bases). The CDR3 covers 14 residues. Germline V gives CDR1 DFQATT, CDR2 SNEGSKA (reference sequence). Trimming left V 0 bases short and J 4 bases short, with 11 bases between. CDR3 sequence (DNA): TGCAGTGCTAGAGAGGGGCCTCCGGCAGATACGCAGTATTTT. Its protein is CSAREGPPADTQYF.

This chain connects TRBV5-8 to TRBJ2-5; D remains ambiguous. Germline CDR1 is SGHTS and CDR2 is YDEGEE. CDR3 length: 16 residues. V lost 0 bases to trimming and J lost 5 bases, with 17 bases between them. The DNA for the CDR3 is TGTGCCAGCAGCTTGGCCATGGGGAATTTTCTGGAGACCCAGTACTTC. This translates into CASSLAMGNFLETQYF.

This chain joins TRBV12-3 or TRBV12-4 and TRBJ2-4; 11 positions agree with TRBD2. With V trimmed by 7 bases and J by 5 bases, 4 bases remained unmatched. The CDR3 has 14 residues. The CDR3 sequence: CASIDSGGENIQYF. DNA of the CDR3: TGTGCCAGCATTGATAGCGGGGGGGAAAACATTCAGTACTTC.

This clonotype is a singleton in its sample. The chain employs TRBV12-3 or TRBV12-4 and TRBJ2-3, with a possible D match to TRBD1 (5 bases). V dropped 2 bases and J dropped 2 bases, with 20 bases sitting between them. CDR3 length: 18 amino acids. This CDR3 reads CASSLTPDIGFLTDTQYF. DNA of the CDR3: TGTGCCAGCAGTTTAACGCCGGACATCGGGTTTCTCACAGATACGCAGTATTTT.

The V gene is TRBV10-2, the J gene TRBJ2-4; the match to TRBD1 covers 9 bases. CDR3 size: 17 residues. Trimming removed 6 bases from V and 0 bases from J; junction bases left unmatched: 9. Germline-derived CDR1 and CDR2 are WSHSY and SAAADI. CDR3 sequence: CASRTGTGTLAKNIQYF. The CDR3 region has the DNA TGCGCCAGCAGGACCGGGACAGGGACTTTAGCCAAAAACATTCAGTACTTC.

This sequence joins TRBV7-2 and TRBJ2-1; D is perhaps TRBD1 or TRBD2 (5 bases each). This CDR3 is built from 15 residues. Between the trimmed V and J ends, which lost 2 bases and 6 bases, there was a span of 14 bases. Germline assignment: CDR1 SGHTA and CDR2 FQGNSA. The CDR3 nucleotides read TGTGCCAGCAGCTTAACTCTGTGGGGACCCAATGAGCAGTTCTTC. The encoded protein is CASSLTLWGPNEQFF.

This clonotype was found many times. The V gene is TRBV18, the J gene TRBJ1-1; perhaps TRBD1 as D (5 bases). Trimming took off 3 bases at V and 4 bases at J, with 12 bases between the two ends. CDR1 is KGHSH and CDR2 is LQKENI in the germline V gene. This CDR3 is built from 14 residues. CDR3 nucleotide sequence: TGTGCCAGCTCACCTCAGGGCGGCGGCACTGAAGCTTTCTTT. Amino acids: CASSPQGGGTEAFF.

The chain carries TRBV9 and TRBJ2-3; either TRBD1 or TRBD2 may supply D (5 bases each). The CDR3 is 15 residues long. Trimming removed 0 bases at V and 4 bases at J, with 12 bases between. CDR1 is SGDLS, CDR2 YYNGEE, per germline. The CDR3 DNA sequence: TGTGCCAGCAGCGTAGAGAGGGGACGGGCAGATACGCAGTATTTT. Protein sequence: CASSVERGRADTQYF.

Many counts were recorded for this clonotype. This sequence joins TRBV7-9 and TRBJ1-2; D remains ambiguous. This CDR3 has 13 amino acids. The V end lost 1 base, the J end lost 7 bases, and 10 bases lay between the germline ends. The germline gives CDR1 SEHNR, CDR2 FQNEAQ (reference sequence). The CDR3 DNA follows: TGTGCCAGCAGCTTAGAATCAGTGACTGGCTACACCTTC. Translation gives CASSLESVTGYTF.

Points on this clonotype: A much larger clonotype is one base distant, so this may be a read error. This chain connects TRBV12-3 or TRBV12-4 to TRBJ1-3; D is ambiguous. Deletions cut 7 bases from V and 4 bases from J, with 14 bases between. The CDR3 length is 14 residues. As DNA, the CDR3 is TGTGCCAGCACCCCCGGGGATGCAGGAAACACCATATATTTT. Residues: CASTPGDAGNTIYF.

The table lists this clonotype with a few counts. The rearrangement links TRBV4-3 to TRBJ2-7, with 7 bases lining up with TRBD1. The CDR3 contains 16 residues. V shed 4 bases, J shed 4 bases, and the junction held 13 bases outside the gene matches. Germline V gene lookup returns CDR1 LGHNA and CDR2 YSLEER. The CDR3 sequence is CASSPQVRQGGYEQYF. For the CDR3, the DNA is TGCGCCAGCAGCCCGCAAGTTCGACAGGGCGGGTACGAGCAGTACTTC.

This chain connects TRBV20-1 to TRBJ2-7, with 7 bases aligning to TRBD1. CDR1 and CDR2 (germline): DFQATT, SNEGSKA (reference sequence). CDR3 length equals 11 residues. V dropped 8 bases and J dropped 2; count of bases not matched to a gene: 3. The DNA for the CDR3 is TGCAGTACTGGACAGGCCTACGAGCAGTACTTC. It encodes CSTGQAYEQYF.

This clonotype has ten or more counts. The chain employs TRBV12-3 or TRBV12-4 and TRBJ2-7; possibly TRBD2 for D (5 bases). Deletions cut 5 bases from V and 0 bases from J, with 14 bases between. This CDR3 region has 15 residues. Here the CDR3 reads CASSERTFSSYEQYF. The CDR3 DNA follows: TGTGCCAGCAGTGAAAGGACTTTTAGCTCCTACGAGCAGTACTTC.

This clonotype was observed at least ten times. The chain couples TRBV15 to TRBJ2-3; no clear D gene. The CDR3 spans 13 residues. Trimming took 4 bases from V and 4 from J, leaving 9 bases between them. Germline V lookup: CDR1 LNHNV, CDR2 YYDKDF (reference sequence). This CDR3 reads CATSTSQADTQYF. In nucleotides, the CDR3 is TGTGCCACCAGCACTTCTCAGGCAGATACGCAGTATTTT.

The rearrangement uses TRBV28 and TRBJ2-7; perhaps D is TRBD1 or TRBD2 (5 bases each). CDR1 is MDHEN, CDR2 SYDVKM, per germline. This CDR3 has 16 residues. Between the trimmed V and J ends, which lost 6 bases and 5 bases, there was a span of 23 bases. The DNA of the CDR3 is TGTGCCAGCAGCCCTCTTGGGAGTGGGATGGGGGACGAGCAGTACGTC. Translated: CASSPLGSGMGDEQYV.

The sample holds many counts of this clonotype. The J gene is TRBJ1-4, the V gene TRBV5-8, with 7 bases aligning to TRBD1. The CDR3 runs to 15 residues. CDR1 SGHTS and CDR2 YDEGEE come from the germline V gene. V shed 4 bases and J 6 bases; nucleotides not matched to a gene: 9. The CDR3 sequence: CASSKMTGWYEKLFF. CDR3 DNA sequence: TGTGCCAGCAGCAAAATGACAGGGTGGTATGAAAAACTGTTTTTT.

This clonotype appeared many times. Here the CDR3 reads CASSLGQEETQYF. CDR3 DNA: TGTGCCAGCAGCTTGGGGCAAGAAGAGACCCAGTACTTC. The chain recombines TRBV5-6 with TRBJ2-5; D not resolved. CDR1 is SGHDT, CDR2 YYEEEE, per germline. This CDR3 is built from 13 residues. Trimming removed 0 bases at V and 3 bases at J, with 6 bases between.